This T cell receptor beta chain was documented in a study of cytomegalovirus exposure and HLA in healthy donors. The validation cohort, a group of over a hundred subjects, included the donors and was separate from the approximately 650-subject first cohort. Notes on the study in general: Investigators reported some 150 TCR beta chains as tied to cytomegalovirus. Cytomegalovirus status was reportedly diagnosed by the classifier with high specificity and sensitivity. Most sequenced TCRs were rare (though some public TCRs occurred in many donors).

Points on this clone: Antigen specificity is unknown.

Sequencing used immunoSEQ multiplex PCR; TCRdb keeps in-frame clones, though not all of them. The profile shows about 200,000 clones, 80% to 90% of them singletons. V was shortened by 5 bases and J by 7 bases, with 18 bases between the two germline ends. The CDR3 loop spans 14 amino acids. In germline, CDR1 is LNHNV, CDR2 YYDKDF (reference sequence). This chain links TRBV15 with TRBJ2-7; TRBD2 is a possible D gene (6 bases). The receptor comes from a woman aged 25 to 39 in good health and CMV-seropositive. Sample: PBMCs. The CDR3 DNA follows: TGTGCCACCAGCGAGGTAGGAGGGCTAGGAGAGCAGTACTTC. The encoded protein is CATSEVGGLGEQYF.